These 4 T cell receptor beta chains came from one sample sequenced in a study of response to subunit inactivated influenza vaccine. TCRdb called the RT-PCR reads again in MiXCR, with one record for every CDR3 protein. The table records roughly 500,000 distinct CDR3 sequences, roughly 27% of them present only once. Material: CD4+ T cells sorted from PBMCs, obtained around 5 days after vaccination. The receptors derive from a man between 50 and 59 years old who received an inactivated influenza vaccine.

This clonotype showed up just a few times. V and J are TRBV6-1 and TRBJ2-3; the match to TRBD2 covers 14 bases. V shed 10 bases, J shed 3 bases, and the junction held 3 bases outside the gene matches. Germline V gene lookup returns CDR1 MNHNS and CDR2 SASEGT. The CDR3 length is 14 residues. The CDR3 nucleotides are TGTGCCACCAGACTAGCGGGAGGGACAGATACGCAGTATTTT. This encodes CATRLAGGTDTQYF.

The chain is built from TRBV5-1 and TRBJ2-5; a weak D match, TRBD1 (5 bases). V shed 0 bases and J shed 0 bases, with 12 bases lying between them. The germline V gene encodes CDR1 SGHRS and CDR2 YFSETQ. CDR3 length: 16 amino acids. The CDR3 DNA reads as TGCGCCAGCAGCTTGGCGTCGGCAGGGTACCAAGAGACCCAGTACTTC. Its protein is CASSLASAGYQETQYF.

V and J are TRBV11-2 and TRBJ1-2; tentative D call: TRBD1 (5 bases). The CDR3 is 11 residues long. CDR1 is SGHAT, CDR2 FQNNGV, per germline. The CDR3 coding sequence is TGTGCATGCACGGAGGGGTATGGCTACACCTTC. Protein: CACTEGYGYTF. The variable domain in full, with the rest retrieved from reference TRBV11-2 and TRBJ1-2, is EAGVAQSPRYKIIEKRQSVAFWCNPISGHATLYWYQQILGQGPKLLIQFQNNGVVDDSQLPKDRFSAERLKGVDSTLKIQPAKLEDSAVYLCACTEGYGYTFGSGTRLTVV.

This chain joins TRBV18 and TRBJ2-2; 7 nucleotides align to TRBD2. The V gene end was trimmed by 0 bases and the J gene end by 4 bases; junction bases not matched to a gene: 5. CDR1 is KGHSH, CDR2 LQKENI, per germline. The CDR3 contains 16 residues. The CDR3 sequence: CASSPPTGGVTGELFF. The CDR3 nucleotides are TGTGCCAGCTCACCACCGACGGGAGGAGTCACCGGGGAGCTGTTTTTT.